These T cell receptor beta chains were read from a single sample in a study of blood T cell repertoires in COVID-19. Clones were read by immunoSEQ multiplex PCR, and TCRdb kept only the in-frame ones, dropping some. The sample has fewer than 200,000 clones; roughly 89% are singletons. Sequencing used peripheral blood. These TCRs come from an older woman who had recovered from COVID-19. CDR3s include the opening cysteine and the closing phenylalanine or tryptophan. The D gene is left open where the match is weak.

d_call	cdr3_length	j_call	v_call	cdr3_aa
.	16	TRBJ2-2	TRBV28	CASSLTPGTPAGELFF
TRBD1	13	TRBJ2-1	TRBV10-3	CATDRGGDSEQFF
.	15	TRBJ2-3	TRBV5-1	CASSRGGQSTDTQYF
TRBD1	19	TRBJ1-2	TRBV4-2	CASSPSVWGQGRTNYGYTF
.	15	TRBJ2-1	TRBV5-1	CASSFRSGTYNEQFF
.	17	TRBJ2-7	TRBV18	CASSPTRVRGSLYEQYF
TRBD1	13	TRBJ1-2	TRBV5-4	CASSSALTGFNTF
TRBD1	14	TRBJ1-5	TRBV28	CASSFFGQVQPQHF
TRBD2	15	TRBJ2-4	TRBV24-1	CATSDSGGGRGIQYF
.	14	TRBJ2-2	TRBV6-4	CASSESQGGGELFF
TRBD2	16	TRBJ2-3	TRBV10-3	CAISESEAGGRNTQYF
.	14	TRBJ1-5	TRBV5-1	CASSLFGEDQPQHF
.	15	TRBJ1-2	TRBV7-8	CASSLDPGSDYGYTF
TRBD1	15	TRBJ1-5	TRBV7-2	CASSLEWTGNQPQHF
.	11	TRBJ2-7	TRBV5-1	CASSRQYEQYF
TRBD1	15	TRBJ2-3	TRBV24-1	CATSDGQGNIDTQYF